This T cell receptor (beta chain) was recorded in a study of T cell responses to AZD1222 COVID-19 vaccine. This CDR3 comprises 16 residues. Germline values: CDR1 LGHNA, CDR2 YSLEER. Trimming removed 1 base from V and 4 bases from J; junction bases left unmatched: 7. The method was immunoSEQ multiplex PCR; TCRdb's version includes in-frame clones alone and lacks a portion of them. This sample carries just under 75,000 clones, about 78% of them seen once, and the ten largest clones take around 50%. This sample comprised peripheral blood, obtained 28 days after the second AZD1222 dose. The TCR was taken from an adult who received the AZD1222 COVID-19 vaccine. The chain links TRBV4-3 to TRBJ2-3; the match to TRBD2 covers 8 bases. The CDR3 DNA reads TGCGCCAGCAGCCAAGTAACCAGCGGGAGTGCAGATACGCAGTATTTT. Translated, it gives CASSQVTSGSADTQYF.